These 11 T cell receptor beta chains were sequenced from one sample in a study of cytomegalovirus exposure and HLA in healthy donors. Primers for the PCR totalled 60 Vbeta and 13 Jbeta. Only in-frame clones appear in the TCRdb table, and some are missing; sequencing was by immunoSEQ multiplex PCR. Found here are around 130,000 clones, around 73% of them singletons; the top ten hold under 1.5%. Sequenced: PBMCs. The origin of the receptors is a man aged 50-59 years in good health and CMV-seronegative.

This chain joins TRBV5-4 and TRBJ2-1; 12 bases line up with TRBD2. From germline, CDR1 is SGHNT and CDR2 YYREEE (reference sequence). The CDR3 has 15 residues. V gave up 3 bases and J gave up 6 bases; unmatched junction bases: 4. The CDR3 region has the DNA TGTGCCAGCAGCTCCGGACTAGCGGGGACCAATGAGCAGTTCTTC. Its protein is CASSSGLAGTNEQFF.

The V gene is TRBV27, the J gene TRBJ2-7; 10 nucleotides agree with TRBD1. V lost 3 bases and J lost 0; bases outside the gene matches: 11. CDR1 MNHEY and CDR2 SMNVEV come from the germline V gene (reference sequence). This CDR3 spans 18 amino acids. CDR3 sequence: CASSFETPGTGDSYEQYF. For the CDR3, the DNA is TGTGCCAGCAGTTTTGAGACTCCCGGGACAGGGGACTCCTACGAGCAGTACTTC.

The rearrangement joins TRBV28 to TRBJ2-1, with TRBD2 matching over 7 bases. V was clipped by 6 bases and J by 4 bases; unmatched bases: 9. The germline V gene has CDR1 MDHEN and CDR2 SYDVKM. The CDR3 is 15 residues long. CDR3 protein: CASSPQASGYNEQFF. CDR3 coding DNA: TGTGCCAGCAGCCCCCAGGCTAGCGGATACAATGAGCAGTTCTTC.

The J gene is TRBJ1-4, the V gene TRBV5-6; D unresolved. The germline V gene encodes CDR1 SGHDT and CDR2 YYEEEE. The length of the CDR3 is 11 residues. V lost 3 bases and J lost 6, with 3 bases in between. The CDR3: CASSSDEKLFF. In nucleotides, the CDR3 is TGTGCCAGCAGCTCCGATGAAAAACTGTTTTTT.

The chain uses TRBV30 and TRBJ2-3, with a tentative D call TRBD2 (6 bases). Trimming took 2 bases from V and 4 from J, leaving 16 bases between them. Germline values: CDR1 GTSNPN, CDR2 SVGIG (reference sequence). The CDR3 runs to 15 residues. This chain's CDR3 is CAWSTDTSRPDTQYF. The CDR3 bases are TGTGCCTGGAGTACCGATACTAGCCGCCCAGATACGCAGTATTTT.

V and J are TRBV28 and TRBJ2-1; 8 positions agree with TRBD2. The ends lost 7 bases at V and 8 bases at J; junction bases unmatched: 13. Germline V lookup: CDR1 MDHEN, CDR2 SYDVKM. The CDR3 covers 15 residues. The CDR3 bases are TGTGCCAGCATCACGAGCGGGAGTGAGTCGGATGAGCAGTTCTTC. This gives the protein CASITSGSESDEQFF.

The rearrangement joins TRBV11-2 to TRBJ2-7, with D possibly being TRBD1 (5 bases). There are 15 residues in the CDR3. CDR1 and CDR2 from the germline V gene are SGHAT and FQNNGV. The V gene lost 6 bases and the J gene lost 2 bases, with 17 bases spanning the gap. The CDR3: CASSQHRDSAYEQYF. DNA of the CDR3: TGTGCCAGCAGTCAACACAGAGACAGTGCCTACGAGCAGTACTTC.

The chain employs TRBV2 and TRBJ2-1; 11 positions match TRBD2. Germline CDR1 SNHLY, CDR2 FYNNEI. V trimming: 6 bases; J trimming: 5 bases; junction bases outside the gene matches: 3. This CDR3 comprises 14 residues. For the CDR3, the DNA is TGTGCCAGCAGCGGGACTAGCGGCGACAATGAGCAGTTCTTC. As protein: CASSGTSGDNEQFF.

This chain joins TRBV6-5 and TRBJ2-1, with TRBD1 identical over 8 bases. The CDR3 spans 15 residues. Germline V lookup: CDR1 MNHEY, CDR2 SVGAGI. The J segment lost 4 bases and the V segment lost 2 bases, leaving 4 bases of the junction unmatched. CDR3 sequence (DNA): TGTGCCAGCAGTTACGGCCAGGGGGCGTACAATGAGCAGTTCTTC. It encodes CASSYGQGAYNEQFF.

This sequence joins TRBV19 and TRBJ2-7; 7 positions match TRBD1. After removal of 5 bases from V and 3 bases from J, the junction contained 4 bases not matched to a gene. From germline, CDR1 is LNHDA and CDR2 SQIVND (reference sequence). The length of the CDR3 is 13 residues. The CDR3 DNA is TGTGCCAGTAGTCAGGGGGATATCTACGAGCAGTACTTC. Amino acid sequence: CASSQGDIYEQYF.

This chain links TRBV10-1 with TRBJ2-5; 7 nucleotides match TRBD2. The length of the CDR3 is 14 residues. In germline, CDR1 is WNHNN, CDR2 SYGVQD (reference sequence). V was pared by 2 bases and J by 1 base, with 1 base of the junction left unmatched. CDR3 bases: TGCGCCAGCAGTGAGGGACTAGGCCAAGAGACCCAGTACTTC. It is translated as CASSEGLGQETQYF.